This T cell receptor beta chain was retrieved from a study of shared clonotypes between healthy human individuals. For the study at large: Participating donors consisted of two women and a few men aged 18 to 49. Study conclusions and caveats: Donor scarcity curtailed the genetic and exposure-history diversity represented herein.

The naive CD8 population came from CD45RO-negative cells selected for CCR7, without terminally differentiated effector memory CD45RA+ cells. Regarding this clone: Its cognate antigen is unknown.

Germline CDR1 and CDR2: SNHLY and FYNNEI. The CDR3 extends over 13 amino acids. V was pared by 5 bases and J by 7 bases, with 5 bases of the junction left unmatched. Some clones are missing from TCRdb's copy, which holds only in-frame ones; the method was immunoSEQ multiplex PCR. The table has approximately 740,000 clones, 80% to 95% seen once; the top ten hold around 24%. This receptor was obtained from a man aged 30 to 39 in good health. This chain links TRBV2 with TRBJ2-1; TRBD2 matches at 7 bases. The specimen was naive CD8+ T cells sorted from blood. This chain's CDR3 is CASSFGRLNEQFF. For the CDR3, the DNA is TGTGCCAGCAGTTTCGGGAGGCTGAATGAGCAGTTCTTC.